This T cell receptor beta chain was sequenced in a study of blood T cell repertoires in COVID-19 (dated by TCRdb to the early 2020s). In terms of the full investigation: Collaborator samples came from the United States, Italy and Spain and covered acute and convalescent phases of COVID-19. Nearly every sample came with metadata listing a de-identified subject ID, COVID-19 status, age in years and sex. The samples were drawn from two sources: the first 160 participants of the ongoing ImmuneRACE study, and 950 to 1,500 subjects contributed by 6 global collaborators. The repertoires were released in a freely available public database meant as a resource for research on the immune response to SARS-CoV-2. The material from the prospective study consisted of cDNA or gDNA derived from T cells, B-cell-depleted T cells, or PBMCs. Where available, HLA class I and class II types were obtained from metadata supplied by the sample provider rather than from assay-based typing. Deeply sampled blood TCRbeta repertoires from subjects exposed to, actively infected with, or recovered from COVID-19 were included in the dataset.

The collaborating institutions used their own protocols to collect whole blood in K2EDTA tubes. For TCRbeta analysis, collaborator samples were shipped as frozen whole blood, as isolated PBMCs, or as DNA extracted from either sample type. Broader findings and caveats from the paper: The amount of clinical and demographic metadata varied by source and participant and was provided uncurated.

There are a few counts of this clone. Its antigen is unknown. The sample holds no much larger clone one base away, and base qualities are not on file. The CDR3 has 16 amino acids, counting the end cysteine and phenylalanine. The read is trimmed to its CDR3 DNA, 48 bases read in frame from base 1. The germline V gene encodes CDR1 KGHSH and CDR2 LQKENI. V lost 3 bases and J lost 5 bases, and the count of bases not matched to a germline gene is 7. The immunoSEQ Assay, a bias-controlled multiplex PCR, was used to amplify TCRbeta CDR3 regions from genomic DNA. From the authors' description of their analysis: Nucleated cell counts per sample were estimated from amplification of reference gene primers within the assay. Sequence reads were collapsed and filtered to measure the absolute abundance of every unique TCRbeta CDR3 rearrangement. For each sample, productive Simpson clonality was calculated as the square root of Simpson's diversity index across productive rearrangements. The source is immuneACCESS, and TCRdb retained only in-frame sequences with V and J called. Part of the clones is not carried over; for the studies checked, unresolved V genes explain less than half of this, and the remainder is unexplained. For V, J and clone size, that table is used; D and trimming come from the DNA. A total of over 30,000 clones appear in this sample, approximately 86% of them only once. The ten largest clones add up to about 64% of the sample.

The sequence joins TRBV18 to TRBJ2-5; 12 of the junction bases match TRBD2. This TCR came from a man between 65 and 80 years old with acute or convalescent COVID-19. Sequencing was done on a sample of peripheral blood. CDR3 sequence: CASSPSGLAGGETQYF. The nucleotide sequence is TGTGCCAGCTCACCCTCGGGACTAGCGGGCGGGGAGACCCAGTACTTC.